This is a list of T cell receptor beta chains from one sample in a study of cytomegalovirus exposure and HLA in healthy donors. Some clones are missing from TCRdb's copy, which holds only in-frame ones; the method was immunoSEQ multiplex PCR. Of 100,000 to 150,000 clones listed, roughly 74% are singletons. The sequencing sample was made of PBMCs. These receptor sequences come from a woman between 45 and 65 years old in good health and CMV-seropositive. Both conserved end residues are part of each CDR3. The order of the fields is V gene, D gene, clone size, J gene, CDR3 protein, CDR3 DNA. D genes are given only for firm matches. Size values are once, few and many counts, or a class for expanded clones, and some rows have none.

TRBV7-9	TRBD1	.	TRBJ1-2	CASSLVGDRVYGYTF	TGTGCCAGCAGCTTAGTAGGGGACAGGGTCTATGGCTACACCTTC
TRBV5-1	TRBD2	.	TRBJ2-7	CASSFTSGAYEQYF	TGCGCCAGCAGCTTTACTAGCGGGGCCTACGAGCAGTACTTC
TRBV12-5	.	.	TRBJ1-1	CASGLVGDTEAFF	TGTGCTAGTGGTTTGGTAGGGGACACTGAAGCTTTCTTT
TRBV5-8	.	.	TRBJ1-1	CASSLGPGNTEAFF	TGTGCCAGCAGCTTGGGCCCGGGGAACACTGAAGCTTTCTTT
TRBV11-2	TRBD2	.	TRBJ2-3	CASSLKAGGPTDTQYF	TGTGCCAGCAGCTTAAAAGCGGGGGGGCCAACAGATACGCAGTATTTT
TRBV29-1	.	.	TRBJ2-7	CSVWGGRGFDEQYF	TGCAGCGTCTGGGGCGGCAGGGGTTTCGACGAGCAGTACTTC
TRBV11-2	TRBD1	once	TRBJ2-1	CASSYGSGTGTNEQFF	TGTGCCAGCAGCTATGGTTCTGGGACAGGGACCAATGAGCAGTTCTTC
TRBV4-2	.	.	TRBJ2-5	CASSQVDYATQYF	TGTGCCAGCAGCCAAGTGGACTACGCGACCCAGTACTTC
TRBV9	.	.	TRBJ2-5	CASSVGQQETQYF	TGTGCCAGCAGCGTAGGACAGCAAGAGACCCAGTACTTC
TRBV4-3	TRBD1	.	TRBJ2-7	CASSPATGSSYEQYF	TGCGCCAGCAGCCCCGCGACAGGGTCCTCCTACGAGCAGTACTTC
TRBV30	.	.	TRBJ2-1	CAWSNNEQFF	TGTGCCTGGAGCAACAATGAGCAGTTCTTC
TRBV19	TRBD1	.	TRBJ1-5	CASSTDRILNQPQHF	TGTGCCAGTAGTACGGACAGGATCCTTAATCAGCCCCAGCATTTT
TRBV9	.	.	TRBJ2-3	CASSVRTTDTQYF	TGTGCCAGCAGCGTAAGGACAACAGATACGCAGTATTTT
TRBV7-8	TRBD1	.	TRBJ2-7	CASSPTGVSYEQYF	TGTGCCAGCTCTCCAACAGGGGTTTCCTACGAGCAGTACTTC
TRBV23-1	.	.	TRBJ2-3	CASSPKQGTDTQYF	TGCGCCAGCAGTCCCAAACAAGGCACAGATACGCAGTATTTT
TRBV28	TRBD1	.	TRBJ1-5	CASRLTLGQGSNQPQHF	TGTGCCAGCAGACTCACCCTGGGACAGGGGAGCAATCAGCCCCAGCATTTT
TRBV7-9	TRBD1	.	TRBJ1-5	CSSSLGLWQGGNQPQHF	TGTTCCAGCAGCTTAGGGCTTTGGCAGGGGGGAAATCAGCCCCAGCATTTT
TRBV5-5	.	.	TRBJ2-7	CASSLGGPSYEQYF	TGTGCCAGCAGCTTGGGGGGCCCATCCTACGAGCAGTACTTC
TRBV7-9	TRBD2	.	TRBJ2-5	CASSLGSGEETQYF	TGTGCCAGCAGCTTAGGGAGCGGGGAAGAGACCCAGTACTTC
TRBV27	.	.	TRBJ1-2	CASSAATVHLGGYTF	TGTGCCAGCAGTGCGGCTACCGTCCACCTCGGGGGCTACACCTTC
TRBV7-9	.	.	TRBJ1-5	CASSLWGGEGNQPQHF	TGTGCCAGCAGCTTATGGGGAGGGGAGGGCAATCAGCCCCAGCATTTT
TRBV10-3	.	.	TRBJ2-7	CAISEDRTSYEQYF	TGTGCCATCAGTGAAGATAGAACTTCCTACGAGCAGTACTTC
TRBV13	TRBD2	.	TRBJ2-1	CASSSSGGGSFNEQFF	TGTGCCAGCAGCTCTAGCGGGGGGGGTAGTTTTAATGAGCAGTTCTTC
TRBV5-1	.	.	TRBJ1-2	CASSLGVTANYGYTF	TGCGCCAGCAGCTTGGGGGTGACAGCTAACTATGGCTACACCTTC
TRBV29-1	TRBD1	.	TRBJ2-6	CSVSQSDRGDGANVLTF	TGCAGCGTAAGCCAAAGCGACAGGGGGGATGGGGCCAACGTCCTGACTTTC
TRBV9	TRBD2	.	TRBJ2-3	CASSGGGSGTDTQYF	TGTGCCAGCAGCGGGGGGGGGTCTGGCACAGATACGCAGTATTTT
TRBV9	.	few	TRBJ2-5	CASSPQGRQETQYF	TGTGCCAGCAGCCCTCAGGGAAGACAAGAGACCCAGTACTTC
TRBV7-9	TRBD1	.	TRBJ1-2	CASSLAGRGQEVYGYTF	TGTGCCAGCAGCTTAGCGGGGAGAGGACAGGAGGTCTATGGCTACACCTTC
TRBV7-8	.	.	TRBJ2-5	CASSPDWRGMLYF	TGTGCCAGCAGCCCCGACTGGCGGGGAATGTTGTACTTC
TRBV4-3	.	few	TRBJ1-4	CASSQDTRGATNEKLFF	TGCGCCAGCAGCCAAGATACCAGGGGAGCAACTAATGAAAAACTGTTTTTT
TRBV6-5	.	.	TRBJ1-2	CASCQFYGYTF	TGTGCCAGCTGCCAGTTCTATGGCTACACCTTC
TRBV7-3	TRBD1	.	TRBJ1-2	CASSPQGGLHGYTF	TGTGCCAGCAGCCCCCAGGGGGGTTTGCATGGCTACACCTTC
TRBV5-1	.	.	TRBJ2-5	CASSLAALTSPGGETQYF	TGCGCCAGCAGCTTGGCCGCCTTGACTAGTCCTGGGGGAGAGACCCAGTACTTC
TRBV19	.	.	TRBJ2-3	CASSIVGGGTDTQYF	TGTGCCAGTAGTATCGTCGGGGGAGGCACAGATACGCAGTATTTT
TRBV21-1	.	.	TRBJ2-7	CASGGMGQSYEQYF	TGTGCCAGCGGGGGAATGGGACAGTCCTACGAGCAGTACTTC
TRBV28	TRBD2	.	TRBJ2-7	CASRTSGGYGGYEQYF	TGTGCCAGCAGGACTAGCGGGGGCTACGGTGGCTACGAGCAGTACTTC
TRBV11-2	TRBD1	.	TRBJ2-1	CASSSRQGNEQFF	TGTGCCAGCAGCTCCCGACAGGGCAATGAGCAGTTCTTC
TRBV5-6	TRBD1	.	TRBJ1-4	CASSLAGTANEKLFF	TGTGCCAGCAGCTTGGCCGGGACAGCCAATGAAAAACTGTTTTTT
TRBV28	.	once	TRBJ2-3	CASSLSSDTQYF	TGTGCCAGCAGTTTATCATCAGATACGCAGTATTTT
TRBV14	.	.	TRBJ1-3	CASSQSQKNTIYF	TGTGCCAGCAGCCAGTCCCAGAAAAACACCATATATTTT
TRBV5-1	TRBD2	.	TRBJ2-1	CASSRGDGGAWNEQFF	TGCGCCAGCAGTCGAGGGGACGGGGGGGCTTGGAATGAGCAGTTCTTC